The TCR beta chain described here comes from a study of blood T cell repertoires in COVID-19 (dated by TCRdb to 2020 to 2021). As for the study more broadly: Samples covering the acute and convalescent phases of COVID-19 were provided by collaborators in the United States, Italy and Spain. The material from the prospective study consisted of cDNA or gDNA derived from T cells, B-cell-depleted T cells, or PBMCs. Deeply sampled blood TCRbeta repertoires from subjects exposed to, actively infected with, or recovered from COVID-19 were included in the dataset. The repertoires were released in a freely available public database intended as a resource for research on the immune response to SARS-CoV-2. The samples were drawn from the first 160 participants of the ongoing ImmuneRACE study and from over a thousand subjects provided by 6 global collaborators. The sample metadata nearly always contained a de-identified subject ID, COVID-19 status, age in years and sex. HLA class I and class II types, where available, came from metadata supplied by the sample provider rather than from assay-based typing.

Broader findings and caveats from the paper: The amount of clinical and demographic metadata varied by source and participant and was provided uncurated.

TCRbeta CDR3 regions were amplified from genomic DNA using the immunoSEQ Assay, a bias-controlled multiplex PCR. In the source study's methods: The number of nucleated cells in each sample was estimated by amplification of reference gene primers within the assay. Sequence reads were collapsed and filtered to measure the absolute abundance of every unique TCRbeta CDR3 rearrangement. For each sample, productive Simpson clonality was calculated by taking the square root of Simpson's diversity index across productive rearrangements. TCRdb's version of the immuneACCESS table is confined to in-frame rearrangements and falls short of the full clone set. An unresolved V gene accounts for under half of the shortfall where checked; the remainder is of unknown origin. Clonal size and the V and J genes are those of that table, whereas D and trimming came from the DNA. For this sample there are approximately 210,000 clones; over 75% appear just once. About 6.6% of the sample comes from the top ten.

Samples from volunteer blood donors who had recovered from COVID-19 were contributed by a second Seattle source. Each collaborating institution followed its own protocols to collect whole blood in K2EDTA tubes. For TCRbeta analysis, collaborators shipped samples as frozen whole blood, isolated PBMCs, or DNA extracted from either of those sample types. V ends up 1 base short and J 7 bases short, with an unmatched junction base count of 12. CDR1 LGHNA and CDR2 YNFKEQ are derived from the germline V gene. Including the terminal cysteine and phenylalanine, the CDR3 comprises 17 residues. CDR3 DNA only is kept here, 51 bases in frame from base 1. Worth noting for this clone: The target of this receptor is not known. The record has no base qualities; no much larger clone is one base away.

Specimen: peripheral blood. The sequence was obtained from a woman in her thirties or forties who had recovered from COVID-19. The chain was built from TRBV4-2 and TRBJ2-4, and TRBD2 aligns with 8 junction nucleotides. The DNA sequence is TGTGCCAGCAGCCAAGCCCCCCGGGGGGGAAAGGGGAACATTCAGTACTTC. Translated, it reads CASSQAPRGGKGNIQYF.